This T cell receptor (beta chain) derives from a study of cytomegalovirus exposure and HLA in healthy donors. Of note for this clone: Its antigen is unknown.

The study's findings and limits: In an earlier analysis, most TCR beta V segments were productive about 87% or about 30% of the time. Certain indistinguishable V segments, among them TRBV6-2 and TRBV6-3, were excluded.

Amplification used 60 Vbeta primers and 13 Jbeta primers. Method: immunoSEQ multiplex PCR; TCRdb's copy keeps in-frame clones and lacks some. The sample contains some 140,000 clones, 83% of which appear only once. The CDR3 spans 14 residues. V was trimmed by 0 bases and J by 10 bases, leaving 10 bases between them. CDR1 is SGHDN and CDR2 is FVKESK in the germline V gene. This chain joins TRBV14 and TRBJ1-6; D gene unclear. Sequencing used PBMCs. This TCR derives from a man aged 40-50 years in good health and CMV-seronegative. The CDR3 nucleotides read TGTGCCAGCAGCCAAGACCAGGCGGGATCACCCCTCCACTTT. The encoded protein is CASSQDQAGSPLHF.